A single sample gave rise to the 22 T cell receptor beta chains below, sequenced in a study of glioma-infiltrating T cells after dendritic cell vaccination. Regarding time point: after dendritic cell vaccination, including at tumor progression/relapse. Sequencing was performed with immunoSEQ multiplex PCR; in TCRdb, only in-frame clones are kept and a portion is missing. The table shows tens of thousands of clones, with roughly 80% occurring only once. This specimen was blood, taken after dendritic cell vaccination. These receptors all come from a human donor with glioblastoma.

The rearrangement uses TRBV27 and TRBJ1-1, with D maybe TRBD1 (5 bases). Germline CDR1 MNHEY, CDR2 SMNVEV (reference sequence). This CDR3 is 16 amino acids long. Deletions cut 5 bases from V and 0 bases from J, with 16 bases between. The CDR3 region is CASSISRGGMNTEAFF. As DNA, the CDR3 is TGTGCCAGCAGTATTTCGCGGGGGGGGATGAACACTGAAGCTTTCTTT.

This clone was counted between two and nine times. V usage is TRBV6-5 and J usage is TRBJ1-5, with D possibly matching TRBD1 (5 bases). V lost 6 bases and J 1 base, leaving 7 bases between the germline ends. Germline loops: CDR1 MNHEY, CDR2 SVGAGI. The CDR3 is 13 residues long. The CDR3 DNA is TGTGCCAGCAGGACAGCGAGCAATCAGCCCCAGCATTTT. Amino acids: CASRTASNQPQHF.

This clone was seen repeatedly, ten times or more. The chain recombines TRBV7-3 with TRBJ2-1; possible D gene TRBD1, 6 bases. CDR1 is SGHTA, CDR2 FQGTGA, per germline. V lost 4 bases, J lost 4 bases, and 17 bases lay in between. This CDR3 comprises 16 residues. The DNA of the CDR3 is TGTGCCAGCAGCTCCCTAGGACAGAAGAGATACAATGAGCAGTTCTTC. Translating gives CASSSLGQKRYNEQFF.

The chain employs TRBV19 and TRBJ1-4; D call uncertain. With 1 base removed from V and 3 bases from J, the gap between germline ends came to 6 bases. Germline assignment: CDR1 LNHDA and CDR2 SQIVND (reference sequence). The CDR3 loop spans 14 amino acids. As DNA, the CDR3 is TGTGCCAGTAGTATAGGGCGGTCTAATGAAAAACTGTTTTTT. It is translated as CASSIGRSNEKLFF.

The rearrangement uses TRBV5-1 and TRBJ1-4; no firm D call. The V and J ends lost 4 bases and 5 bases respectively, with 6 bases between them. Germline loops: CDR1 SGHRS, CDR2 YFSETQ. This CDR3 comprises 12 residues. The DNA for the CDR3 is TGCGCCAGCAGCGAGGAAAATGAAAAACTGTTTTTT. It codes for CASSEENEKLFF.

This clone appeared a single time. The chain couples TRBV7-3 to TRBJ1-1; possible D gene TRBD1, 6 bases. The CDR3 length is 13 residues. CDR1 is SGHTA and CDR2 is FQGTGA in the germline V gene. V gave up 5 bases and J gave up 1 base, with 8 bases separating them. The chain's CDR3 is CASSKTGNTEAFF. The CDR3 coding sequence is TGTGCCAGCAGCAAGACAGGGAACACTGAAGCTTTCTTT.

CDR3 nucleotide sequence: TGTGCCAGCAGCCCCGGGACACAGAATAATTCACCCCTCCACTTT. This encodes CASSPGTQNNSPLHF. The gene calls are TRBV9 and TRBJ1-6; the D gene is possibly TRBD1 (6 bases). CDR3 length: 15 residues. Trimming took off 4 bases at V and 5 bases at J, with 13 bases between the two ends. The germline V gene encodes CDR1 SGDLS and CDR2 YYNGEE. Combining the CDR3 with reference TRBV9 and TRBJ1-6 gives the whole variable domain DSGVTQTPKHLITATGQRVTLRCSPRSGDLSVYWYQQSLDQGLQFLIQYYNGEERAKGNILERFSAQQFPDLHSELNLSSLELGDSALYFCASSPGTQNNSPLHFGNGTRLTVT.

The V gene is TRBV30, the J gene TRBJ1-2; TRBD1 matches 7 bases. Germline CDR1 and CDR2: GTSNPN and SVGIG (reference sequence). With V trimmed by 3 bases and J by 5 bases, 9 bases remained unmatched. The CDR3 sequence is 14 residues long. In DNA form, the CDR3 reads TGTGCCTGGAGCCGAGGGGACAGCCCGTATGGCTACACCTTC. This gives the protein CAWSRGDSPYGYTF.

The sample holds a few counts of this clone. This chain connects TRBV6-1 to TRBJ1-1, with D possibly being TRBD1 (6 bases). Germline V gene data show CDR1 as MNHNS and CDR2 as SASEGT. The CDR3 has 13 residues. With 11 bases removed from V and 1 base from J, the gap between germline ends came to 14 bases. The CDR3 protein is CAAQGPGNTEAFF. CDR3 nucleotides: TGTGCCGCACAGGGCCCCGGGAACACTGAAGCTTTCTTT.

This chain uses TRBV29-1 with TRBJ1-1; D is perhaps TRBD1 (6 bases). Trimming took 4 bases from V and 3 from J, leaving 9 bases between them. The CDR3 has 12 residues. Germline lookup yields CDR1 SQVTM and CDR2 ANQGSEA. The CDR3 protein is CSVGGRDTEAFF. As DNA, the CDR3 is TGCAGCGTTGGGGGGCGCGACACTGAAGCTTTCTTT.

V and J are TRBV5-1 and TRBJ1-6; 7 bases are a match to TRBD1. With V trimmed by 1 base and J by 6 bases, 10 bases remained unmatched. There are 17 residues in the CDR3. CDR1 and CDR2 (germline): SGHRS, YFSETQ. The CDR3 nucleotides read TGCGCCAGCAGCTTGCAGGGGGTCACAGTGGGTAATTCACCCCTCCACTTT. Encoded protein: CASSLQGVTVGNSPLHF.

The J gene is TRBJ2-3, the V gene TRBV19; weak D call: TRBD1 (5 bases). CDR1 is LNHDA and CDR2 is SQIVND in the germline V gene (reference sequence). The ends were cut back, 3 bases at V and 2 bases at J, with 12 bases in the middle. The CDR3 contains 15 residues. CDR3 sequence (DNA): TGTGCCAGTAGTATCTCGACAGTAACCACAGATACGCAGTATTTT. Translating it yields CASSISTVTTDTQYF.

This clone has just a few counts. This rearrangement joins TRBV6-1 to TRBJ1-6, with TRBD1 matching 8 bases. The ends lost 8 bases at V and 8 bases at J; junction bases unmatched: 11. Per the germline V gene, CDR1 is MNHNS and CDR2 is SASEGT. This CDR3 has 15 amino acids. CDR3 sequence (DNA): TGTGCCAGCGGACAACAAGGACAGGGCTATTCACCCCTCCACTTT. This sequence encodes CASGQQGQGYSPLHF.

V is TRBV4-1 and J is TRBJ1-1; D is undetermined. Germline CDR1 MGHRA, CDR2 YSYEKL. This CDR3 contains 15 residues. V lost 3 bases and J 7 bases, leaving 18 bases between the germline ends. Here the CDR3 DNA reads TGCGCCAGCAGCCAGTTCGAGGCCCTTAATATTGAAGCTTTCTTT. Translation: CASSQFEALNIEAFF.

CDR3 sequence reads: CASSPMREGDSPLHF. The CDR3 coding sequence is TGTGCCAGCAGCCCCATGAGGGAAGGAGATTCACCCCTCCACTTT. The chain recombines TRBV2 with TRBJ1-6; D not resolved. Germline V gene data show CDR1 as SNHLY and CDR2 as FYNNEI. This CDR3 comprises 15 residues. V lost 6 bases and J lost 8, with 17 bases in between.

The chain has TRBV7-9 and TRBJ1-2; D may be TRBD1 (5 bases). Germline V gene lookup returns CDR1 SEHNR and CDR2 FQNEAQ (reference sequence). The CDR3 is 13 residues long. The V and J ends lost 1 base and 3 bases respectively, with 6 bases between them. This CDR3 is CASSLEGDYGYTF. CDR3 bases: TGTGCCAGCAGCTTAGAAGGGGACTATGGCTACACCTTC.

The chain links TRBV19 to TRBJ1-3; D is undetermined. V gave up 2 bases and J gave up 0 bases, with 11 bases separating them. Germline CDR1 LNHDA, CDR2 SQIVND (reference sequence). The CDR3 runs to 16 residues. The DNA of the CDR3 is TGTGCCAGTAGTATACCAGGCGCCGGCTCTGGAAACACCATATATTTT. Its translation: CASSIPGAGSGNTIYF.

The CDR3 DNA follows: TGTGCCAGTAGCCCGGGACAGGCTACGAGAGGCTACACCTTC. The encoded protein is CASSPGQATRGYTF. This chain joins TRBV19 and TRBJ1-2; 8 bases line up with TRBD1. Germline V CDR1 and CDR2: LNHDA, SQIVND (reference sequence). V shed 6 bases, J shed 8 bases, and the junction held 11 bases outside the gene matches. CDR3 length equals 14 residues.

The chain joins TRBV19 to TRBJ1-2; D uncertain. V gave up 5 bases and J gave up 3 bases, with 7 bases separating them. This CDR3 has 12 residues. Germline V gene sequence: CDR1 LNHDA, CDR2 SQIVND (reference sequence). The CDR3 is CASSYRDYGYTF. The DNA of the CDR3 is TGTGCCAGTAGTTACAGAGACTATGGCTACACCTTC.

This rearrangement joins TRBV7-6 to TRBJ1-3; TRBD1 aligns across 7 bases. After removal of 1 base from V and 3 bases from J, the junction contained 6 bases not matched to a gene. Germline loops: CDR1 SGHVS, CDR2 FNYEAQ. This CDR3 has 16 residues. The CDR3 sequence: CASSLGTDRVGNTIYF. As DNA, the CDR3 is TGTGCCAGCAGCTTAGGGACAGACAGGGTTGGAAACACCATATATTTT. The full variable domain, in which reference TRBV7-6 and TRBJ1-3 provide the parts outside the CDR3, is GAGVSQSPRYKVTKRGQDVALRCDPISGHVSLYWYRQALGQGPEFLTYFNYEAQQDKSGLPNDRFSAERPEGSISTLTIQRTEQRDSAMYRCASSLGTDRVGNTIYFGEGSWLTVV.

The CDR3 bases are TGTGCCAGCAGCTTAAGGACAGACTCCGACTATGGCTACACCTTC. Translated: CASSLRTDSDYGYTF. This chain uses TRBV5-5 with TRBJ1-2, with D possibly being TRBD1 (6 bases). Germline V CDR1 and CDR2: SGHKS, YYEKEE (reference sequence). This CDR3 has 15 residues. V gave up 2 bases and J gave up 3 bases, with 14 bases separating them.

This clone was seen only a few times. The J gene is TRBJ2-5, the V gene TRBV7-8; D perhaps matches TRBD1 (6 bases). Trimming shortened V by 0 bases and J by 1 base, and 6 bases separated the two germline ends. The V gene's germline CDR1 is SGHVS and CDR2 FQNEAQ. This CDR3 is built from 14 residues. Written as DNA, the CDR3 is TGTGCCAGCAGCTTAGCGGACAGCCAAGAGACCCAGTACTTC. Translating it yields CASSLADSQETQYF.